What follows are 10 T cell receptor beta chains derived from one specimen sequenced in a study of blood T cells in healthy people across ages. A second PCR, run for 7 to 11 cycles, used a sample-barcoded 5' primer plus a J-beta primer mix. In TCRdb, the 5' RACE reads were re-called with MiXCR into one record per CDR3 protein. This table has approximately 1.5 million distinct CDR3 sequences, about 45% appearing once. Sequencing was performed on blood. These TCRs come from a young woman in good health.

This clonotype was seen many times. The gene calls are TRBV10-3 and TRBJ1-2, with a tentative D call TRBD1 (5 bases). V gave up 2 bases and J gave up 4 bases, with 8 bases separating them. CDR3 length: 13 residues. CDR1 is ENHRY and CDR2 is SYGVKD in the germline V gene. The CDR3 sequence: CAISEGGGYGYTF. The CDR3 bases are TGTGCCATCAGTGAGGGGGGTGGCTATGGCTACACCTTC.

This clonotype was counted a few times. Here the CDR3 reads CSARSRANEGARGTDTQYF. In nucleotides, the CDR3 is TGCAGTGCTAGATCGCGGGCCAACGAGGGGGCGCGGGGCACAGATACGCAGTATTTT. This chain connects TRBV20-1 to TRBJ2-3; 7 nucleotides agree with TRBD1. Germline CDR1 and CDR2: DFQATT and SNEGSKA (reference sequence). The CDR3 is made up of 19 amino acids. Germline trimming cut 2 bases from V and 1 base from J; bases unmatched to any gene: 18.

Regarding this clonotype: This could be a read error, since a much larger clone is one nucleotide away. The chain has TRBV12-3 or TRBV12-4 and TRBJ2-3; D is perhaps TRBD1 (5 bases). V lost 5 bases and J 4 bases, leaving 13 bases between the germline ends. The CDR3 consists of 14 residues. CDR3 nucleotide sequence: TGTGCCAGCAGTCCAGGGTTTTTCCCAGATACGCAGTATTTT. It translates to CASSPGFFPDTQYF.

This clonotype was seen once. This rearrangement joins TRBV4-2 to TRBJ2-5, with unresolved D. TRBJ2-7 explains the end of the DNA better; the J call may be wrong. CDR1 is LGHNA, CDR2 YNFKEQ, per germline. The CDR3 runs to 14 residues. The CDR3 sequence is CASSQDYPSYEQYF. The CDR3 coding sequence is TGTGCCAGCAGCCAAGATTACCCCTCCTACGAGCAGTACTTC.

The rearrangement uses TRBV6-5 and TRBJ2-1, with 8 nucleotides matching TRBD2. The CDR3 extends over 16 amino acids. V lost 2 bases, J lost 5 bases, and 8 bases stayed unmatched. Germline V gene data show CDR1 as MNHEY and CDR2 as SVGAGI. CDR3 bases: TGTGCCAGCAGTTACAAGGGACTAGGCGCTGACAATGAGCAGTTCTTC. This sequence encodes CASSYKGLGADNEQFF.

This clonotype was counted a few times. This rearrangement joins TRBV7-9 to TRBJ2-5; 10 bases agree with TRBD1. Near its end, the DNA agrees better with TRBJ2-7, so the J call may be wrong. Germline V CDR1 and CDR2: SEHNR, FQNEAQ (reference sequence). The CDR3 contains 14 residues. CDR3 in DNA: TGTGCCAGCAGCCCCCGGGACAGGGGCAACGAGCAGTACTTC. Its translation: CASSPRDRGNEQYF.

A single count supports this clonotype. This chain connects TRBV12-3 or TRBV12-4 to TRBJ1-3, with D perhaps TRBD1 (5 bases). Trimming shortened V by 6 bases and J by 3 bases, and 15 bases separated the two germline ends. The CDR3 loop spans 15 amino acids. Here the CDR3 DNA reads TGTGCCAGCAGCGGAACCGGGGGGGTTGGAAACACCATATATTTT. Translation gives CASSGTGGVGNTIYF.

This clonotype was seen a few times. Mismatch with germline at one junction end may stem from a read error. This chain joins TRBV4-3 and TRBJ2-1; the D call may be TRBD1 or TRBD2 (6 bases each). The germline V gene encodes CDR1 LGHNA and CDR2 YSLEER. This CDR3 has 18 amino acids. DNA of the CDR3: TGCGCCAGCAGCCAAGCGTACTGGGGGGCAAGCTCCTACAACGAGCAGTTCTTC. Protein: CASSQAYWGASSYNEQFF.

V gene TRBV6-1 combines with J gene TRBJ1-4; possibly TRBD1 for D (5 bases). There are 16 residues in the CDR3. The V and J ends lost 5 bases and 2 bases respectively, with 15 bases between them. CDR1 and CDR2 (germline): MNHNS, SASEGT. The CDR3, as DNA: TGTGCCAGCAGTCCCGGCAGGGTGACGACTAATGAAAAACTGTTTTTT. This translates into CASSPGRVTTNEKLFF.

This chain uses TRBV4-2 with TRBJ2-7; weak D call: TRBD1 (6 bases). The CDR3 is 15 amino acids. The germline CDR1 and CDR2 sequences are LGHNA and YNFKEQ. V was clipped by 11 bases and J by 5 bases, with 25 bases between them. CDR3 sequence reads: CASNKVEGDVDEQYF. The DNA of the CDR3 is TGTGCCTCAAACAAGGTAGAGGGGGACGTCGACGAGCAGTACTTC.